This paragraph reports one TCR beta chain. Germline lookup yields CDR1 MNHEY and CDR2 SVGAGI. The CDR3 is made up of 16 amino acids. V shed 0 bases, J shed 7 bases, and the junction held 3 bases outside the gene matches. Assay used: immunoSEQ multiplex PCR; TCRdb lists only in-frame clones, some missing. This table holds 200,000 to 300,000 clones, 81% found once. This sample was taken from a study of blood T cell repertoires in COVID-19. The chain links TRBV6-5 to TRBJ1-6, with 10 bases fitting TRBD1. This receptor was obtained from a woman older than 75 with acute or convalescent COVID-19. Input material: peripheral blood. The CDR3 coding sequence is TGTGCCAGCAGTTACTCGAGGGGACAGGGGAATTCACCCCTCCACTTT. As protein: CASSYSRGQGNSPLHF.